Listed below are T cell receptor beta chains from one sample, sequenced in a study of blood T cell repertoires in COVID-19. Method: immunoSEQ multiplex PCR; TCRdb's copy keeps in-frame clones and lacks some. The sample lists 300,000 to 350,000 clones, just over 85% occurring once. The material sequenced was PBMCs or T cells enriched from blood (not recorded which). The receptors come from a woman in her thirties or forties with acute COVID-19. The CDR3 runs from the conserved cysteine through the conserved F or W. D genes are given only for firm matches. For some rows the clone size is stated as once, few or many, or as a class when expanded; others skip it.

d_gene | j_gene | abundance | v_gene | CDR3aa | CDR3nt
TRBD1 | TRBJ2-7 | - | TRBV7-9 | CASSLAAGTGDPYEQYF | TGTGCCAGCAGCTTAGCGGCGGGGACAGGGGACCCCTACGAGCAGTACTTC
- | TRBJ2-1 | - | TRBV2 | CATRGDKSSYNEQFF | TGTGCCACCCGGGGGGACAAGAGCTCCTACAATGAGCAGTTCTTC
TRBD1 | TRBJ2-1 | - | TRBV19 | CASSMFHGRTGPNEQFF | TGTGCCAGTAGTATGTTTCATGGAAGGACAGGGCCCAATGAGCAGTTCTTC
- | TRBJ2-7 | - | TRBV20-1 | CSASRGFYSYEQYF | TGCAGTGCTAGTAGGGGATTCTACTCCTACGAGCAGTACTTC
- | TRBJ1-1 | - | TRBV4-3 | CASSQDFRNTEAFF | TGCGCCAGCAGCCAAGATTTCCGGAACACTGAAGCTTTCTTT
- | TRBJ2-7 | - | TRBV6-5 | CASRSPGAYEQYF | TGTGCCAGCAGATCCCCGGGGGCCTACGAGCAGTACTTC
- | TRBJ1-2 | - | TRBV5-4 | CASSLGGLDYGYTF | TGTGCCAGCAGCTTGGGGGGGCTCGACTATGGCTACACCTTC
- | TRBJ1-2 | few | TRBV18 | CASSLIRDTANYGYTF | TGTGCCAGCTCACTAATCCGGGATACAGCTAACTATGGCTACACCTTC
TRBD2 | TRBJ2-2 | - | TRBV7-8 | CASSLVRLLAADSNTGELFF | TGTGCCAGCAGCTTAGTTCGGTTACTAGCGGCCGATTCGAACACCGGGGAGCTGTTTTTT
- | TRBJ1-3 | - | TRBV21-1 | CASSKVNCSGAGNDSGNTIYF | TGTGCCAGCAGCAAAGTAAATTGCTCTGGGGCAGGCAACGACTCTGGAAACACCATATATTTT
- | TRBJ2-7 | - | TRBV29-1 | CSVKYRDIAYEQYF | TGCAGCGTTAAATACCGGGACATAGCCTACGAGCAGTACTTC
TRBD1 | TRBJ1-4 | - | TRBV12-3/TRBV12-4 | CASGQGREKLFF | TGTGCCAGCGGACAGGGGAGGGAAAAACTGTTTTTT
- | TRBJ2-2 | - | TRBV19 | CASSITSGTKTGELFF | TGTGCCAGTAGTATCACCTCCGGGACAAAAACCGGGGAGCTGTTTTTT
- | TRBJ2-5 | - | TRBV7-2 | CASSLGPGLLQETQYF | TGTGCCAGCAGCTTAGGCCCGGGACTCCTCCAAGAGACCCAGTACTTC
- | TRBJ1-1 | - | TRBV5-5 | CASSSPDMNTEAFF | TGTGCCAGCAGCTCACCGGACATGAACACTGAAGCTTTCTTT
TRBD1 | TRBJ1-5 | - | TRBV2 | CASNGDSSNQPQHF | TGTGCCAGCAATGGGGACAGTTCCAATCAGCCCCAGCATTTT
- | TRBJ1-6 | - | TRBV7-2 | CASSSTDTYNSPLHF | TGTGCCAGCAGCTCAACAGATACTTATAATTCACCCCTCCACTTT
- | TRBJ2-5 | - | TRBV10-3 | CAISEQHQETQYF | TGTGCCATCAGTGAACAGCACCAAGAGACCCAGTACTTC
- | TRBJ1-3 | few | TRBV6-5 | CASSSGGVSGNTIYF | TGTGCCAGCAGTTCGGGGGGAGTCTCTGGAAACACCATATATTTT
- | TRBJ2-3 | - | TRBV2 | CANGDGTTTDTQYF | TGTGCCAACGGAGACGGTACTACCACAGATACGCAGTATTTT
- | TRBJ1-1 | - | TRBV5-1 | CASGRENTEAFF | TGCGCCAGCGGACGGGAGAACACTGAAGCTTTCTTT
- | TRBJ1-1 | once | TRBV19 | CASSILRSGLNTEAFF | TGTGCCAGTAGTATCCTTAGGTCAGGGCTCAACACTGAAGCTTTCTTT
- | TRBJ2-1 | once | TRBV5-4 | CASSLGPQAHEQFF | TGTGCCAGCAGCTTGGGACCCCAGGCGCATGAGCAGTTCTTC
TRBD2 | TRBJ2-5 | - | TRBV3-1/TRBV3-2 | CASSHPTSGRWETQYF | TGTGCCAGCAGCCACCCGACTAGCGGGAGGTGGGAGACCCAGTACTTC
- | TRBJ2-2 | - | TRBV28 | CASSLGHGELFF | TGTGCCAGCAGTTTAGGGCACGGGGAGCTGTTTTTT
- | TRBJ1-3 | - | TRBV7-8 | CASSLDKGNTIYF | TGTGCCAGCAGCCTCGACAAGGGAAACACCATATATTTT
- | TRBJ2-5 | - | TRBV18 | CASSLGGFGFGETQYF | TGTGCCAGCTCCCTGGGAGGCTTCGGTTTCGGAGAGACCCAGTACTTC
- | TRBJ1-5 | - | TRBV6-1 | CASSERVQPQHF | TGTGCCAGCAGTGAACGGGTTCAGCCCCAGCATTTT
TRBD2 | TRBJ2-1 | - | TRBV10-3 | CAIREGLAENNEQFF | TGTGCCATCAGGGAGGGACTAGCGGAGAACAATGAGCAGTTCTTC
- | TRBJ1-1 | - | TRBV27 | CASSFSAFF | TGTGCCAGCAGTTTTTCGGCTTTCTTT
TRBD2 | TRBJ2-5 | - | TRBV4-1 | CASSLQGRLAGGPETQYF | TGCGCCAGCAGCTTACAGGGCCGACTAGCGGGAGGGCCTGAGACCCAGTACTTC
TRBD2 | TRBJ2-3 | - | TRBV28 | CASSGLAGTDTQYF | TGTGCCAGCAGTGGACTAGCGGGAACAGATACGCAGTATTTT
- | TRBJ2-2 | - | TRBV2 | CASQGNTGELFF | TGTGCCAGCCAGGGGAACACCGGGGAGCTGTTTTTT